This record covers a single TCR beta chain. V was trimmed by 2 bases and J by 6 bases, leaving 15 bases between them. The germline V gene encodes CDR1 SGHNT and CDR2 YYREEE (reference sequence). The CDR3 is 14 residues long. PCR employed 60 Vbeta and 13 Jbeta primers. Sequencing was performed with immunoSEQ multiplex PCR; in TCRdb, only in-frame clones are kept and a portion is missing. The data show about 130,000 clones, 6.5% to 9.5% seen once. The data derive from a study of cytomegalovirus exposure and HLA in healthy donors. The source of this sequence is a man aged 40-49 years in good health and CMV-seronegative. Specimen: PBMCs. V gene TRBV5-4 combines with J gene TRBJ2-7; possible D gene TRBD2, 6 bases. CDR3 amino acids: CASSFGQDGGEQYF. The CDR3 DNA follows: TGTGCCAGCAGCTTCGGACAAGACGGGGGCGAGCAGTACTTC.